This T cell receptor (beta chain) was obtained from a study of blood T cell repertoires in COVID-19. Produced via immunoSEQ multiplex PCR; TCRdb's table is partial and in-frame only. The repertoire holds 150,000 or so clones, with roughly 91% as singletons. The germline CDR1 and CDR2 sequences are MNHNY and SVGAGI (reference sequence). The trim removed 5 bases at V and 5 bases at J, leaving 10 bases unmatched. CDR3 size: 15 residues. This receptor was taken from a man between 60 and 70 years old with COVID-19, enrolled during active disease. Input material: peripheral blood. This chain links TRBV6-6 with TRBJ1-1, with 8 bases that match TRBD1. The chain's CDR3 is CASSPRDRGGTEAFF. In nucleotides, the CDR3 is TGTGCCAGCAGTCCTCGTGACAGGGGTGGGACTGAAGCTTTCTTT.